This T cell receptor beta chain was recorded in a study of blood T cell repertoires in COVID-19 (TCRdb year 2020). Broadly, across the study: Collaborator samples came from the United States, Italy and Spain and covered acute and convalescent phases of COVID-19. The prospective study material was composed of cDNA or gDNA derived from T cells, B-cell-depleted T cells, or PBMCs. Where HLA class I and class II types were available, the types were taken from metadata supplied by the sample provider, not from assay-based typing. The samples were drawn from the first 160 participants of the ongoing ImmuneRACE study and from more than 1,000 subjects provided by 6 global collaborators. The repertoires were released in a freely available public database meant as a resource for research on the immune response to SARS-CoV-2. A de-identified subject ID, COVID-19 status, age in years and sex were almost always included in the sample metadata. Deeply sampled blood TCRbeta repertoires from subjects exposed to, actively infected with, or recovered from COVID-19 were included in the dataset.

Each collaborating institution followed its own protocols to collect whole blood in K2EDTA tubes. For TCRbeta analysis, collaborators shipped samples as frozen whole blood, isolated PBMCs, or DNA extracted from either of those sample types. The immunoSEQ Assay, a bias-controlled multiplex PCR, was used to amplify TCRbeta CDR3 regions from genomic DNA. Per the authors' processing: Nucleated cell counts per sample were estimated from amplification of reference gene primers within the assay. To quantify the absolute abundance of each unique TCRbeta CDR3 rearrangement, sequence reads were collapsed and filtered. For each sample, productive Simpson clonality was calculated as the square root of Simpson's diversity index across productive rearrangements. TCRdb's version of the immuneACCESS table is confined to in-frame rearrangements and falls short of the full clone set. An unresolved V gene accounts for under half of the shortfall where checked; the remainder is of unknown origin. V and J calls and clone size are given by that table; D and trimming were obtained from the DNA. Here the sample has some 110,000 clones; about 79% occur a single time. 2.5% to 3.5% of the sample is in the top ten clones.

Broad study findings and their caveats: The quantity of clinical and demographic metadata differed by source and by participant and was supplied without curation.

On this clone: Its antigen has not been determined. No much larger clone is present one base from it, and per-base qualities are unavailable.

The clonotype originates from an elderly woman with active or convalescent COVID-19. Specimen: peripheral blood.

This receptor has the CDR3 CASSRANPSRNTIYF. In nucleotides, the sequence is TGTGCCAGCAGCCGAGCGAATCCTAGCAGAAACACCATATATTTT. The V and J segments used are TRBV3-1 (or the pseudogene TRBV3-2) and TRBJ1-3, with the identity of the D gene unclear. The V and J ends are trimmed by 4 bases and 5 bases, leaving 15 bases between them. The germline V gene (reference sequence) supplies CDR1 LGHDT and CDR2 YNNKEL. The CDR3 goes from the cysteine to the phenylalanine over 15 residues. The kept DNA is CDR3 alone, 45 bases in frame from the first base.